Listed below are T cell receptor beta chains from one sample, sequenced in a study of lymphopenia after photon versus proton radiotherapy. Profiling relied on immunoSEQ multiplex PCR, and the TCRdb table lists in-frame clones only, not all of them. The table lists about 37,000 clones, more than 75% of them singletons, with around 2.7% in the top ten. The sample was peripheral blood, taken from a patient treated with photon-based radiotherapy. The receptors shown here come from a man aged 50-59 years with gastric cancer. The CDR3 runs from the conserved cysteine through the conserved F or W. The order of the fields is V gene, J gene, clone size, D gene, CDR3 DNA, CDR3 protein. A D gene is named only where the DNA matches it firmly. Some rows mark clone size as missing; the rest say once, few, many or name a class of expanded clone.

>TRBV5-8|TRBJ2-5|once|NA
TGTGCCAGCAGCTTGGGTTACAGTTCCCAAGAGACCCAGTACTTC
CASSLGYSSQETQYF
>TRBV5-1|TRBJ2-3|once|TRBD2
TGCGCCAGCAGCTTGGCAACTAGCGGACTCACAGATACGCAGTATTTT
CASSLATSGLTDTQYF
>TRBV11-2|TRBJ2-7|NA|TRBD1
TGTGCCAGCAGCCAACAGGGACAGGGCCCTTACGAGCAGTACTTC
CASSQQGQGPYEQYF
>TRBV7-9|TRBJ2-1|NA|TRBD2
TGTGCCAGCAGCTCCGGACTAGTGGCCTACAATGAGCAGTTCTTC
CASSSGLVAYNEQFF
>TRBV28|TRBJ1-4|NA|TRBD1
TGTGCCAGCAGTTTATCGGGACAGGGTTCTGAAAAACTGTTTTTT
CASSLSGQGSEKLFF
>TRBV27|TRBJ2-3|NA|NA
TGTGCCAGCAATCCGACTAGCACAGATACGCAGTATTTT
CASNPTSTDTQYF
>TRBV30|TRBJ1-1|NA|NA
TGTGCCTGGAGTCCCACCAAGTCCCAGGCGGCTTTCTTT
CAWSPTKSQAAFF
>TRBV25-1|TRBJ2-1|NA|NA
TGTGCCAGCAGTGAAAGGAGGGCGACTGAGGAGCAGTTCTTC
CASSERRATEEQFF
>TRBV18|TRBJ1-2|NA|NA
TGTGCCAGCTCACTCCCAAGGGAAGGGACCGGCTACACCTTC
CASSLPREGTGYTF
>TRBV6-5|TRBJ1-2|NA|NA
TGTGCCAGCAGTTACTCGAGGAGTAAGGGCTACACCTTC
CASSYSRSKGYTF
>TRBV9|TRBJ2-7|NA|NA
TGTGCCAGCAGCGTAGTAGTGGGGAAAGGCGAGCAGTACTTC
CASSVVVGKGEQYF
>TRBV7-9|TRBJ2-3|NA|NA
TGTGCCAGCAGCTTAGGTCGGGACTTTCCCCTGATCACAGATACGCAGTATTTT
CASSLGRDFPLITDTQYF
>TRBV10-3|TRBJ1-5|NA|NA
TGTGCCATCAGTGAGTCGAATGGGAATCAGCCCCAGCATTTT
CAISESNGNQPQHF
>TRBV5-1|TRBJ2-1|NA|TRBD2
TGCGCCAGCAGCCCGGAAACCCATCTAGCGGGAGGTAATGAGCAGTTCTTC
CASSPETHLAGGNEQFF
>TRBV30|TRBJ2-1|few|TRBD1
TGTGCCTGGAGCGCCGACAGGGGCGAGCAGTTCTTC
CAWSADRGEQFF
>TRBV7-8|TRBJ2-2|NA|NA
TGTGCCAGCAGCCAAGGGACCGAGAGATTTACGAACACCGGGGAGCTGTTTTTT
CASSQGTERFTNTGELFF
>TRBV29-1|TRBJ2-7|NA|NA
TGCAGCGTCACCCTACCCAGGGGATTCGCCTACGAGCAGTACTTC
CSVTLPRGFAYEQYF
>TRBV9|TRBJ2-7|NA|TRBD1
TGTGCCAGCAGCGCCCCGGGACAGGGGGCAAAGCAGTACTTC
CASSAPGQGAKQYF